These 10 T cell receptor beta chains came from one sample sequenced in a study of T cell clones after liver transplantation. The method was immunoSEQ multiplex PCR; TCRdb's version includes in-frame clones alone and lacks a portion of them. The repertoire consists of tens of thousands of clones, with roughly 83% occurring once and the leading ten covering 2.8%. The source material was CD4+ T cells from blood, sampled at the 22-month timepoint. Receptors originate from a human patient who received a liver transplant. These T cells may partly come from the graft donor.

V is TRBV5-6 and J is TRBJ2-2; D call uncertain. The V and J ends lost 4 bases and 4 bases respectively, with 8 bases between them. CDR1 and CDR2 (germline): SGHDT, YYEEEE. CDR3 length: 13 amino acids. CDR3 residues: CASSLTRTGELFF. The CDR3 DNA follows: TGTGCCAGCAGCCTTACACGCACCGGGGAGCTGTTTTTT.

Points on this clone: This same CDR3 is encoded by further DNA sequences in the sample. V is TRBV7-2 and J is TRBJ1-1; no definite D call. Deletions cut 5 bases from V and 1 base from J, with 8 bases between. The CDR3 totals 13 residues. Germline V CDR1 and CDR2: SGHTA, FQGNSA. The CDR3 loop reads CASSLRTNTEAFF. In nucleotides, the CDR3 is TGTGCCAGCAGCCTCCGAACGAACACTGAAGCTTTCTTT.

The chain recombines TRBV7-2 with TRBJ2-3; TRBD2 aligns across 7 bases. Germline CDR1 reads SGHTA; CDR2 reads FQGNSA. Trimming at V came to 3 bases and at J to 4 bases, leaving 7 bases not matched to a gene. There are 15 residues in the CDR3. This CDR3 is CASSLGGSLADTQYF. CDR3 DNA: TGTGCCAGCAGCTTGGGGGGGTCACTGGCAGATACGCAGTATTTT. Together with reference TRBV7-2 and TRBJ2-3, the CDR3 gives the full variable domain: GAGVSQSPSNKVTEKGKDVELRCDPISGHTALYWYRQSLGQGLEFLIYFQGNSAPDKSGLPSDRFSAERTGGSVSTLTIQRTQQEDSAVYLCASSLGGSLADTQYFGPGTRLTVL.

This clone was seen a handful of times. The chain combines TRBV4-1 with TRBJ2-2; tentatively, D is TRBD2 (6 bases). CDR1 is MGHRA and CDR2 is YSYEKL in the germline V gene. V was cut by 1 base and J by 5 bases, with 17 bases left in between. The CDR3 spans 17 residues. The CDR3 DNA follows: TGCGCCAGCAGCCAAGGCCTTACTAGCAGCTCGACCGGGGAGCTGTTTTTT. Protein sequence: CASSQGLTSSSTGELFF.

The chain links TRBV2 to TRBJ1-4; D remains unclear. This CDR3 has 14 residues. Germline V gene lookup returns CDR1 SNHLY and CDR2 FYNNEI. V lost 5 bases and J lost 8, with 15 bases in between. For the CDR3, the DNA is TGTGCCAGCAGTAAAGGGATTGTGGAAGAAAAACTGTTTTTT. It yields the protein CASSKGIVEEKLFF.

DNA for the CDR3: TGCAGCGTTGAAGAGGCCAGAAACACTGAAGCTTTCTTT. Translated: CSVEEARNTEAFF. This chain uses TRBV29-1 with TRBJ1-1, with D uncertain. Trimming pared 0 bases from V and 2 bases from J, leaving 7 bases between. Per the germline V gene, CDR1 is SQVTM and CDR2 is ANQGSEA. The length of the CDR3 is 13 residues.

V usage is TRBV5-1 and J usage is TRBJ1-1, with D unresolved. Trimming took 3 bases from V and 0 from J, leaving 12 bases between them. Germline V gives CDR1 SGHRS, CDR2 YFSETQ. This CDR3 has 15 residues. This CDR3 reads CASSSRSNMNTEAFF. In DNA form, the CDR3 reads TGCGCCAGCAGCTCCCGGTCAAACATGAACACTGAAGCTTTCTTT.

This clone occurred a few times. This chain uses TRBV7-2 with TRBJ2-2, with unresolved D. The CDR3 spans 13 residues. V lost 2 bases and J 6 bases, leaving 7 bases between the germline ends. Looked up from germline, CDR1 is SGHTA and CDR2 is FQGNSA. In nucleotides, the CDR3 is TGTGCCAGCAGCTTAAGTTCAGCCGGGGAGCTGTTTTTT. This sequence encodes CASSLSSAGELFF.

The rearrangement links TRBV9 to TRBJ2-5; 8 bases match TRBD2. Germline CDR1 reads SGDLS; CDR2 reads YYNGEE. The length of the CDR3 is 16 residues. V was clipped by 7 bases and J by 1 base; unmatched bases: 12. CDR3 in amino acids: CASAGGAEPLQETQYF. The CDR3 coding sequence is TGTGCCAGCGCCGGGGGGGCCGAGCCACTCCAAGAGACCCAGTACTTC.

The chain has TRBV7-2 and TRBJ2-1; D is uncertain. Trimming removed 1 base at V and 6 bases at J, with 10 bases between. The CDR3 length is 14 residues. The V gene's germline CDR1 is SGHTA and CDR2 FQGNSA. CDR3 sequence reads: CASSLESPPNEQFF. The CDR3, as DNA: TGTGCCAGCAGCTTAGAATCACCCCCCAATGAGCAGTTCTTC.